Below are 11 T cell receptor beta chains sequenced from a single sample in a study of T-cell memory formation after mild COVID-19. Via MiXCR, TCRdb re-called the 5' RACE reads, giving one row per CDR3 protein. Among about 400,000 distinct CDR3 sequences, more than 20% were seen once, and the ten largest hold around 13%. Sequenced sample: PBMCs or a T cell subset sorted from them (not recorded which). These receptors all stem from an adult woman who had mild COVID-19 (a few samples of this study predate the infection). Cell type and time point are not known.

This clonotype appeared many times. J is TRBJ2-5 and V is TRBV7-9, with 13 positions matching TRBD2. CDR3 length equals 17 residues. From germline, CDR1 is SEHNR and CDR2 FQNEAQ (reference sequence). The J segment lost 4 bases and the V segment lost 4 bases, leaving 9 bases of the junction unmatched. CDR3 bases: TGTGCCAGCAGCTCCCGGCGGACTAGCGGGAGCGGAGAGACCCAGTACTTC. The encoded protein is CASSSRRTSGSGETQYF.

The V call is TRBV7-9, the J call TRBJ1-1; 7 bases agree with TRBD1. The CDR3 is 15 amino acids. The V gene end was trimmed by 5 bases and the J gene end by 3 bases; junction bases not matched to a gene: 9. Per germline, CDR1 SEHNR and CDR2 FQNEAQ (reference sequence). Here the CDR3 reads CASSGPGGIHTEAFF. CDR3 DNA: TGTGCCAGCAGCGGGCCAGGGGGGATTCACACTGAAGCTTTCTTT.

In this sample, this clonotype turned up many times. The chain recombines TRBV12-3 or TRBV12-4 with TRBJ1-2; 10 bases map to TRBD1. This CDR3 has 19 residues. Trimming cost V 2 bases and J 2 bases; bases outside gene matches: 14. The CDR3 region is CASSLSPSGQGRTNYGYTF. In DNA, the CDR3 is TGTGCCAGCAGTTTAAGCCCATCGGGACAGGGGCGAACGAACTATGGCTACACCTTC.

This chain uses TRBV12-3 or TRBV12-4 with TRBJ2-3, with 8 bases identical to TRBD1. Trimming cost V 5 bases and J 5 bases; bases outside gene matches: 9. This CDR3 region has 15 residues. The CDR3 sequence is CASSPAGGGGDTQYF. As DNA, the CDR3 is TGTGCCAGCAGTCCAGCAGGGGGCGGTGGAGATACGCAGTATTTT.

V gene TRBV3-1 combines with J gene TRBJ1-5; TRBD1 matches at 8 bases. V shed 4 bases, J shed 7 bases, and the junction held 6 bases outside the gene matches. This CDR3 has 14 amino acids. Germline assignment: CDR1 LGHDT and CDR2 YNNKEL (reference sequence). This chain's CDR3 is CASSLRTGKQPQHF. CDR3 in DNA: TGTGCCAGCAGCCTGAGGACAGGGAAGCAGCCCCAGCATTTT.

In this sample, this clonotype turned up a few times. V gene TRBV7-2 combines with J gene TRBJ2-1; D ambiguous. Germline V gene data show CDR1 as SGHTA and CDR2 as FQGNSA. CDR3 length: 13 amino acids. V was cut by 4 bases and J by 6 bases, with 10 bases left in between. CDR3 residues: CASSYGPSNEQFF. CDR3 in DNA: TGTGCCAGCAGCTACGGACCAAGCAATGAGCAGTTCTTC.

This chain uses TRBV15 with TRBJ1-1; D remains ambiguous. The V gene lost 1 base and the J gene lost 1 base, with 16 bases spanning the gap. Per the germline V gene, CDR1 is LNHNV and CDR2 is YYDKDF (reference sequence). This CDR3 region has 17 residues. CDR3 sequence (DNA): TGTGCCACCAGCAGAGCGGGCAGGTTAGGTGAGAACACTGAAGCTTTCTTT. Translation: CATSRAGRLGENTEAFF. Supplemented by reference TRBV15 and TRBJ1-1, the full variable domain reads DAMVIQNPRYQVTQFGKPVTLSCSQTLNHNVMYWYQQKSSQAPKLLFHYYDKDFNNEADTPDNFQSRRPNTSFCFLDIRSPGLGDTAMYLCATSRAGRLGENTEAFFGQGTRLTVV.

This chain's CDR3 is CSATDRPDEQYF. The CDR3 DNA reads as TGCAGTGCTACGGACAGGCCAGACGAGCAGTACTTC. V gene TRBV20-1 combines with J gene TRBJ2-7; 7 positions match TRBD1. CDR3 length: 12 residues. CDR1 is DFQATT and CDR2 is SNEGSKA in the germline V gene (reference sequence). V lost 4 bases, J lost 5 bases, and 5 bases stayed unmatched.

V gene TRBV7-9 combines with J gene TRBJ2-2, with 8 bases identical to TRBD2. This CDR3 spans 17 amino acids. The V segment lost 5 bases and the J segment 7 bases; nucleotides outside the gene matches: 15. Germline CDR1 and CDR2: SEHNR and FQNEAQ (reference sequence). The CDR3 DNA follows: TGTGCCAGCAGCCCTCTGGAGAGCGGGAGCCGAAGCGGGGAGCTGTTTTTT. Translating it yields CASSPLESGSRSGELFF. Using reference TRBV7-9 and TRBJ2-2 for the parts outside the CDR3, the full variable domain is DTGVSQNPRHKITKRGQNVTFRCDPISEHNRLYWYRQTLGQGPEFLTYFQNEAQLEKSRLLSDRFSAERPKGSFSTLEIQRTEQGDSAMYLCASSPLESGSRSGELFFGEGSRLTVL.

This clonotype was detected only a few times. The CDR3 reads CASSRDGNTIYF. CDR3 DNA sequence: TGCGCCAGCAGCCGGGACGGAAACACCATATATTTT. The V call is TRBV5-1, the J call TRBJ1-3, with a weak D call TRBD1 (5 bases). Trimming shortened V by 4 bases and J by 4 bases, and 6 bases separated the two germline ends. The CDR3 extends over 12 amino acids. The germline gives CDR1 SGHRS, CDR2 YFSETQ.

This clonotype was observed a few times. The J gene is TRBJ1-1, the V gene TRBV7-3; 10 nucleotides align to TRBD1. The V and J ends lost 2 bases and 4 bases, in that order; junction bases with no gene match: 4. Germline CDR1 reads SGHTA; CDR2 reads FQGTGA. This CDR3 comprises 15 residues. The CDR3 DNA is TGTGCCAGCAGCTTACTTGGACAGGGGGTCACTGAAGCTTTCTTT. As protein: CASSLLGQGVTEAFF.